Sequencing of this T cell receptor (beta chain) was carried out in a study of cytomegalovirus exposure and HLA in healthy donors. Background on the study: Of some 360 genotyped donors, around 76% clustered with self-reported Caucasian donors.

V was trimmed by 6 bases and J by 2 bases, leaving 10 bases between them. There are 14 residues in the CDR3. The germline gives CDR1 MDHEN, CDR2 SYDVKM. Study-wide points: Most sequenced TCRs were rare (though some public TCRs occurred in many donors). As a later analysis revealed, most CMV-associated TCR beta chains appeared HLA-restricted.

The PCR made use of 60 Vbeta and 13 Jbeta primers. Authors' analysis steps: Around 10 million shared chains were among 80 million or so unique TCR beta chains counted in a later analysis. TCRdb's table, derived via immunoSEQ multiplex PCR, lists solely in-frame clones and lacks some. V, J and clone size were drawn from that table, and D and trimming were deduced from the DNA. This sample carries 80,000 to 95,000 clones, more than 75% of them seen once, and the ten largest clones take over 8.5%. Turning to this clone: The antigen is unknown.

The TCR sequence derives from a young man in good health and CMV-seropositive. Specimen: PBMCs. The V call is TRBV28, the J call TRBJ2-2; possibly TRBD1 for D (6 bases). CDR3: CASSGQLNTGELFF. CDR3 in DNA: TGTGCCAGCAGCGGACAGCTAAACACCGGGGAGCTGTTTTTT.